A single sample gave rise to the 28 T cell receptor beta chains below, sequenced in a study of molecular identifiers for immune sequencing clone quantification. TCRdb called the PCR reads again in MiXCR, with one record for every CDR3 protein. The sample consists of under 800,000 distinct CDR3 sequences, 25% of them appearing once. The source material was naive CD8+ T cells from blood, with Jurkat cell RNA spiked in. The sample's subset: FACS-sorted CD8+CD4-CCR7+CD45RA+ naive T cells. These receptors originate from a human donor in good health. Some libraries in this study had Jurkat cell RNA spiked in.

This clonotype showed up many times. The J gene is TRBJ2-1, the V gene TRBV11-2; D remains unclear. Per germline, CDR1 SGHAT and CDR2 FQNNGV. Trimming left V 6 bases short and J 3 bases short, with 6 bases between. This CDR3 region has 12 residues. CDR3 nucleotide sequence: TGTGCCAGCAGATTCGGCTACAATGAGCAGTTCTTC. Protein sequence: CASRFGYNEQFF.

This clonotype has more than one count but fewer than ten. The chain joins TRBV7-6 to TRBJ1-4; D is undetermined. CDR3 length: 12 amino acids. V was shortened by 4 bases and J by 8 bases, with 8 bases between the two germline ends. The germline V gene encodes CDR1 SGHVS and CDR2 FNYEAQ. This CDR3 reads CASSSGREKLFF. The DNA for the CDR3 is TGTGCCAGCAGCTCCGGGAGAGAAAAACTGTTTTTT.

The sample holds many counts of this clonotype. The V and J genes are TRBV5-1 and TRBJ2-3; maybe TRBD2 (6 bases). With 1 base removed from V and 2 bases from J, the gap between germline ends came to 17 bases. CDR3 length: 17 residues. Germline CDR1 and CDR2: SGHRS and YFSETQ. This CDR3 reads CASSLWGEGAVTDTQYF. The CDR3 DNA reads as TGCGCCAGCAGCTTGTGGGGGGAAGGGGCAGTCACAGATACGCAGTATTTT.

As to this clonotype: The junction and the germline gene differ at one end; a read error may be behind it. The chain uses TRBV29-1 and TRBJ2-1; D call uncertain. The CDR3 covers 11 residues. Germline CDR1 SQVTM, CDR2 ANQGSEA. CDR3 protein: CSVEGYGEQLF. As DNA, the CDR3 is TGCAGCGTTGAAGGATATGGTGAGCAGCTCTTC.

Comment on this clonotype: Possible read error: a much larger clone is one base away. The V gene is TRBV6-2 or TRBV6-3, the J gene TRBJ2-1, with 8 positions matching TRBD2. The V gene's germline CDR1 is MNHEY and CDR2 SVGEGT. The CDR3 loop spans 17 amino acids. V shed 8 bases and J 3 bases; nucleotides not matched to a gene: 15. The CDR3 protein is CASGLRPGAGGYNEQFF. In DNA, the CDR3 is TGTGCCAGCGGTCTCCGGCCCGGGGCGGGGGGCTACAATGAGCAGTTCTTC.

In its sample, this clonotype was seen many times. The rearrangement links TRBV6-5 to TRBJ1-1; TRBD1 aligns across 8 bases. From germline, CDR1 is MNHEY and CDR2 SVGAGI. J was trimmed by 11 bases and V by 4 bases; bases with no gene match: 9. This CDR3 spans 13 amino acids. Written as DNA, the CDR3 is TGTGCCAGCAGTTTTACAGGGGGAGGGAGTGCTTTCTTT. Translated: CASSFTGGGSAFF.

In its sample, this clonotype was seen many times. The rearrangement joins TRBV21-1 to TRBJ2-3; the listed D gene, TRBD2, was not tested against the DNA. TRBV21-1 is a listed pseudogene. This CDR3 has 17 residues. The CDR3 loop reads CASSRLRDYPSTDTQYF. The DNA for the CDR3 is TGTGCCAGCAGCAGACTCCGGGACTATCCTAGCACAGATACGCAGTATTTT.

This clonotype was observed a few times. The chain carries TRBV4-3 and TRBJ2-7; D uncertain. This CDR3 region has 15 residues. The V gene lost 1 base and the J gene lost 5 bases, with 15 bases spanning the gap. Germline V lookup: CDR1 LGHNA, CDR2 YSLEER. The CDR3 region is CASSQGSRSTDEQYF. As DNA, the CDR3 is TGCGCCAGCAGCCAAGGAAGTAGGTCAACTGACGAGCAGTACTTC.

As to this clonotype: One end of the junction fails to match germline, which may point to a read error. This sequence joins TRBV6-6 and TRBJ2-7; D not resolved. The CDR3 sequence is 13 residues long. The germline V gene encodes CDR1 MNHNY and CDR2 SVGAGI (reference sequence). CDR3 bases: TGTGCCGGCAGTTACTCCACCCCCTACGAGCAGTACTTC. It codes for CAGSYSTPYEQYF.

This sequence joins TRBV13 and TRBJ2-2, with D perhaps TRBD1 or TRBD2 (5 bases each). Trimming removed 4 bases from V and 1 base from J, with 10 bases in between. This CDR3 region has 15 residues. Germline V gene sequence: CDR1 PRHDT, CDR2 FYEKMQ (reference sequence). The CDR3 DNA reads TGTGCCAGCAGCTCGGGACCACTGAACACCGGGGAGCTGTTTTTT. Residues: CASSSGPLNTGELFF.

This clonotype has ten or more counts. The chain recombines TRBV7-9 with TRBJ2-7, with a weak D call TRBD2 (5 bases). The germline V gene encodes CDR1 SEHNR and CDR2 FQNEAQ (reference sequence). V lost 5 bases and J 3 bases, leaving 11 bases between the germline ends. CDR3 size: 13 residues. CDR3 in amino acids: CASSDGEHYEQYF. CDR3 coding DNA: TGTGCCAGCAGCGACGGGGAACACTACGAGCAGTACTTC.

The chain joins TRBV9 to TRBJ2-5; no firm D call. CDR1 SGDLS and CDR2 YYNGEE come from the germline V gene. There are 13 residues in the CDR3. V was pared by 3 bases and J by 1 base, with 7 bases between. CDR3 sequence: CASSDSLQETQYF. In DNA form, the CDR3 reads TGTGCCAGCAGCGACAGCCTCCAAGAGACCCAGTACTTC.

This clonotype was recorded a few times. The chain carries TRBV2 and TRBJ2-7, with TRBD1 as a possible D gene (5 bases). CDR3 length: 15 residues. CDR1 SNHLY and CDR2 FYNNEI come from the germline V gene. The ends were cut back, 0 bases at V and 0 bases at J, with 9 bases in the middle. CDR3 DNA: TGTGCCAGCAGTGAAGCGAGCAGGGTCTCCTACGAGCAGTACTTC. Amino acid sequence: CASSEASRVSYEQYF.

This clonotype occurred many times. The chain employs TRBV7-6 and TRBJ2-7; D perhaps matches TRBD1 (5 bases). Trimming removed 5 bases at V and 4 bases at J, with 12 bases between. The germline gives CDR1 SGHVS, CDR2 FNYEAQ. The CDR3 runs 13 residues. This chain's CDR3 is CASSPRQFYEQYF. CDR3 nucleotide sequence: TGTGCCAGCAGCCCCCGACAGTTTTACGAGCAGTACTTC. Looking up the rest from reference TRBV7-6 and TRBJ2-7 gives the full variable domain: GAGVSQSPRYKVTKRGQDVALRCDPISGHVSLYWYRQALGQGPEFLTYFNYEAQQDKSGLPNDRFSAERPEGSISTLTIQRTEQRDSAMYRCASSPRQFYEQYFGPGTRLTVT.

A remark on this clonotype: This may be a read error: a much more frequent sequence differs by one nucleotide. The chain has TRBV11-2 and TRBJ2-3, with a possible D match to TRBD2 (5 bases). Trimming stripped 8 bases from V and 0 bases from J, with 15 bases between. Germline CDR1 SGHAT, CDR2 FQNNGV. This CDR3 is 15 amino acids long. CDR3 in amino acids: CASRPWTSSTDTQYF. CDR3 nucleotides: TGTGCCAGCCGCCCGTGGACTTCTAGCACAGATACGCAGTATTTT.

This clonotype was seen only a few times. V gene TRBV7-6 combines with J gene TRBJ2-2; TRBD1 matches at 7 bases. Trimming cost V 4 bases and J 4 bases; bases outside gene matches: 12. Germline V gives CDR1 SGHVS, CDR2 FNYEAQ. The CDR3 is 17 amino acids. The CDR3 DNA reads TGTGCCAGCAGCTCCCCAGCGGACAGGTCTTTCACCGGGGAGCTGTTTTTT. It encodes CASSSPADRSFTGELFF. Variable domain in full (rest from reference TRBV7-6 and TRBJ2-2): GAGVSQSPRYKVTKRGQDVALRCDPISGHVSLYWYRQALGQGPEFLTYFNYEAQQDKSGLPNDRFSAERPEGSISTLTIQRTEQRDSAMYRCASSSPADRSFTGELFFGEGSRLTVL.

This clonotype was counted ten times or more. The rearrangement uses TRBV20-1 and TRBJ2-3, with D tentatively TRBD2 (5 bases). The CDR3 is 16 residues long. In germline, CDR1 is DFQATT, CDR2 SNEGSKA (reference sequence). V was shortened by 0 bases and J by 4 bases, with 17 bases between the two germline ends. The CDR3 region is CSARDYGEFGADTQYF. CDR3 in DNA: TGCAGTGCTAGAGATTATGGGGAGTTCGGGGCAGATACGCAGTATTTT.

This chain uses TRBV19 with TRBJ2-5; D gene ambiguous. The CDR3 is 16 residues long. Trimming removed 1 base at V and 0 bases at J, with 12 bases between. Germline V gene data show CDR1 as LNHDA and CDR2 as SQIVND (reference sequence). The CDR3 region has the DNA TGTGCCAGTAGTATAGGCTATTCGCCGGACCAAGAGACCCAGTACTTC. It codes for CASSIGYSPDQETQYF.

The chain joins TRBV15 to TRBJ2-1; 7 bases are shared with TRBD1. The length of the CDR3 is 16 residues. Germline V gene sequence: CDR1 LNHNV, CDR2 YYDKDF (reference sequence). The J segment lost 2 bases and the V segment lost 1 base, leaving 5 bases of the junction unmatched. CDR3: CATSRGPGGAYNEQFF. In DNA form, the CDR3 reads TGTGCCACCAGCAGAGGCCCAGGGGGTGCCTACAATGAGCAGTTCTTC.

As concerns this clonotype: Its ends do not fully match the called genes, so a read error is possible. The V call is TRBV6-2 or TRBV6-3, the J call TRBJ2-7; the D is unclear. The germline V gene encodes CDR1 MNHEY and CDR2 SVGEGT. The CDR3 spans 13 residues. The DNA of the CDR3 is TGTGCCTGCAGTTACCCAAAATGGGACGAGCAGTACTTC. It codes for CACSYPKWDEQYF.

The chain links TRBV7-9 to TRBJ2-3; D call uncertain. Trimming took 2 bases from V and 10 from J, leaving 19 bases between them. The CDR3 has 15 residues. Germline V gene data show CDR1 as SEHNR and CDR2 as FQNEAQ (reference sequence). The DNA for the CDR3 is TGTGCCAGCAGCTTAATGCTCCTCCTAGAGGATTCGCAGTATTTT. Translated: CASSLMLLLEDSQYF. Filled out from reference TRBV7-9 and TRBJ2-3, the complete variable domain reads DTGVSQNPRHKITKRGQNVTFRCDPISEHNRLYWYRQTLGQGPEFLTYFQNEAQLEKSRLLSDRFSAERPKGSFSTLEIQRTEQGDSAMYLCASSLMLLLEDSQYFGPGTRLTVL.

This clonotype was seen many times. This chain links TRBV6-6 with TRBJ2-2; D not resolved. V lost 5 bases and J 6 bases, leaving 10 bases between the germline ends. CDR1 MNHNY and CDR2 SVGAGI come from the germline V gene (reference sequence). CDR3 length: 13 amino acids. CDR3 in amino acids: CASSTIQPGELFF. As DNA, the CDR3 is TGTGCCAGCAGTACGATACAGCCCGGGGAGCTGTTTTTT.

This chain connects TRBV15 to TRBJ1-4; D is uncertain. This CDR3 has 11 residues. V lost 7 bases, J lost 12 bases, and 12 bases lay in between. The germline gives CDR1 LNHNV, CDR2 YYDKDF (reference sequence). CDR3 in amino acids: CATMNGHELFF. The CDR3 DNA is TGTGCCACCATGAACGGGCATGAACTGTTTTTT.

This clonotype was seen at least ten times. V usage is TRBV27 and J usage is TRBJ2-7; TRBD2 agrees at 7 bases. Germline V gives CDR1 MNHEY, CDR2 SMNVEV (reference sequence). The ends lost 5 bases at V and 7 bases at J; junction bases unmatched: 23. This CDR3 region has 18 residues. The CDR3 region is CASSPLEVAGLASLEQYF. In nucleotides, the CDR3 is TGTGCCAGCAGTCCACTCGAGGTAGCGGGCCTTGCCTCGCTGGAGCAGTACTTC.

This clonotype was counted at least ten times. The chain recombines TRBV6-5 with TRBJ2-3, with D possibly TRBD2 on 5 matching bases. The germline V gene has CDR1 MNHEY and CDR2 SVGAGI. The ends were cut back, 7 bases at V and 0 bases at J, with 14 bases in the middle. This CDR3 region has 15 residues. CDR3 sequence reads: CASTSGYASTDTQYF. The DNA of the CDR3 is TGTGCCAGCACCTCGGGGTACGCTAGCACAGATACGCAGTATTTT.

This clonotype was seen many times. The V gene is TRBV11-2, the J gene TRBJ2-3; 8 bases are shared with TRBD2. J lost 4 bases, V lost 5 bases, and 11 bases had no gene match. CDR3 length: 16 amino acids. The germline V gene has CDR1 SGHAT and CDR2 FQNNGV. The CDR3 loop reads CASSPYGGGLADTQYF. The CDR3 DNA is TGTGCCAGCAGCCCCTATGGCGGGGGGCTCGCAGATACGCAGTATTTT. Variable domain in full (rest from reference TRBV11-2 and TRBJ2-3): EAGVAQSPRYKIIEKRQSVAFWCNPISGHATLYWYQQILGQGPKLLIQFQNNGVVDDSQLPKDRFSAERLKGVDSTLKIQPAKLEDSAVYLCASSPYGGGLADTQYFGPGTRLTVL.

The table lists this clonotype with many counts. The chain employs TRBV9 and TRBJ2-6; TRBD2 agrees at 7 bases. The germline gives CDR1 SGDLS, CDR2 YYNGEE. The CDR3 runs to 18 residues. Trimming took 4 bases from V and 0 from J; bases not matched to a gene: 10. The CDR3 DNA follows: TGTGCCAGCAGCTTAAGAGGGGACTACCCCTCTGGGGCCAACGTCCTGACTTTC. Translation: CASSLRGDYPSGANVLTF.

The chain is built from TRBV28 and TRBJ1-1, with 9 nucleotides matching TRBD1. The V and J ends lost 5 bases and 0 bases, in that order; junction bases with no gene match: 7. The CDR3 extends over 16 amino acids. Germline V gene lookup returns CDR1 MDHEN and CDR2 SYDVKM. In nucleotides, the CDR3 is TGTGCCAGCAGTGGTCGGACAGGGGCCTTGAACACTGAAGCTTTCTTT. As protein: CASSGRTGALNTEAFF.